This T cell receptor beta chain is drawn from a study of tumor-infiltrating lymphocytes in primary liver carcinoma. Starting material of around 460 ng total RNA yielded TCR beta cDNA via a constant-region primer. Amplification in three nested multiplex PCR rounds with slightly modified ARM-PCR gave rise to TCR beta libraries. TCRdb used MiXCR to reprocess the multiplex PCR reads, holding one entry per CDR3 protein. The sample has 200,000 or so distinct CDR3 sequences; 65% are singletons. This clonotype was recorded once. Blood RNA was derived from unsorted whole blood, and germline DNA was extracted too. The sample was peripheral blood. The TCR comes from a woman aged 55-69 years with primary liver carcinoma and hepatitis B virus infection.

The CDR3 nucleotides read TGTGCCAGCAGCGCCTATTCCGACAGGGATCAGCCCCAGCATTTT. Its protein is CASSAYSDRDQPQHF. The chain recombines TRBV6-1 with TRBJ1-5, with TRBD1 matching 7 bases. After removal of 6 bases from V and 5 bases from J, the junction contained 10 bases not matched to a gene. This CDR3 spans 15 amino acids. Germline V gives CDR1 MNHNS, CDR2 SASEGT.